This T cell receptor (beta chain) originates from a study of T-cell memory formation after mild COVID-19. 5'RACE with constant-segment primers yielded barcoded, UMI-tagged TCR alpha and TCR beta cDNA libraries. TCRdb reprocessed the 5' RACE reads via MiXCR and lists one record per CDR3 protein. The data show under 40,000 distinct CDR3 sequences, roughly 7.2% seen once. Regarding the study as a whole: Whether second-wave clones peaking at day 37 were SARS-CoV-2 specific went unconfirmed. Among contracting clones, CD4+ were mainly CM/EM and CD8+ enriched in EMRA.

V was pared by 5 bases and J by 6 bases, with 10 bases of the junction left unmatched. Germline CDR1 DFQATT, CDR2 SNEGSKA (reference sequence). The CDR3 loop spans 15 amino acids. In this sample, this clonotype turned up many times. Its specificity is not known. The chain couples TRBV20-1 to TRBJ2-1; TRBD1 agrees at 10 bases. Sequencing was carried out using PBMCs or a T cell subset sorted from them (not recorded which). The clonotype comes from a man between 18 and 35 years old who had mild COVID-19 (a few samples of this study predate the infection). Cell type and time point are not known. The DNA of the CDR3 is TGCAGTGCTCGAAATCCGGGACAGGGGTCCAATGAGCAGTTCTTC. It encodes CSARNPGQGSNEQFF.